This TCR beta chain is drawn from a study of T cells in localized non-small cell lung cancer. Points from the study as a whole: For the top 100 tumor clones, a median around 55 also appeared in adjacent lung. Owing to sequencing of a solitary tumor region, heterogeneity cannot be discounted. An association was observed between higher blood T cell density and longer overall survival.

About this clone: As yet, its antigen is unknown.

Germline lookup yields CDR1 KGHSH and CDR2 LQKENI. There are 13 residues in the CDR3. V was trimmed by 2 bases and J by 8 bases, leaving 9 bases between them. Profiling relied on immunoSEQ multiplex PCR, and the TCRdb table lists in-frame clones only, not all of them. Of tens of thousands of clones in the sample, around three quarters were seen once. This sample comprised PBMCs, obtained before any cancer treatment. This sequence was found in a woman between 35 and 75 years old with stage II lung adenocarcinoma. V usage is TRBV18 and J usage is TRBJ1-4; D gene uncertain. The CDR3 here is CASSPEEHEKLFF. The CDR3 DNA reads TGTGCCAGCTCACCAGAGGAACACGAAAAACTGTTTTTT.